The 13 T cell receptor beta chains given below trace back to one sample, sequenced in a study of Graves' ophthalmopathy and Graves' hyperthyroidism (dated by TCRdb to about 2018). The reads were generated on an Illumina HiSeq 2000. TCR beta CDR3 regions were amplified from RNA transcripts for repertoire sequencing. A first-round RT-PCR used HTBI primers with the Qiagen OneStep RT-PCR kit, followed by a second-round multiplex PCR, size selection and purification. TCRdb reprocessing: public reads trimmed at Q25 with fastp, clones called with MiXCR, in-frame beta chains kept. Identical CDR3 proteins give one entry, which carries the most common genes and DNA. This sample lists about 240,000 distinct CDR3 sequences; around 45% were detected once. Jointly, the top ten make up around 47% of the sample. Sequences were obtained from peripheral blood. The receptors come from an adult man with Graves' ophthalmopathy.

The chain has TRBV7-9 and TRBJ2-2; 10 nucleotides match TRBD1. Per the germline V gene, CDR1 is SEHNR and CDR2 is FQNEAQ (reference sequence). The CDR3 has 18 residues. Trimming at V came to 5 bases and at J to 2 bases, leaving 11 bases not matched to a gene. The DNA of the CDR3 is TGTGCCAGCAGCCTAGGGACTAGGACAGGGGGAAACACCGGGGAGCTGTTTTTT. Protein sequence: CASSLGTRTGGNTGELFF.

This chain uses TRBV4-2 with TRBJ2-5; D might be TRBD2 (6 bases). Trimming pared 4 bases from V and 2 bases from J, leaving 11 bases between. The CDR3 totals 14 residues. CDR1 is LGHNA and CDR2 is YNFKEQ in the germline V gene. CDR3 nucleotides: TGTGCCAGCAGCCCGACTAGGACGCAAGAGACCCAGTACTTC. Protein product: CASSPTRTQETQYF.

The gene calls are TRBV7-2 and TRBJ1-1, with TRBD1 matching 7 bases. The CDR3 is made up of 13 amino acids. The germline V gene has CDR1 SGHTA and CDR2 FQGNSA. V gave up 5 bases and J gave up 6 bases; unmatched junction bases: 6. CDR3 in DNA: TGTGCCAGCAGCACTCGACAGGGCGCTGAAGCTTTCTTT. Residues: CASSTRQGAEAFF.

The chain has TRBV10-3 and TRBJ2-2, with 10 bases that match TRBD1. The CDR3 consists of 15 residues. The junction had 4 bases not matched to a gene; V was cut back by 4 bases and J by 5 bases. In germline, CDR1 is ENHRY, CDR2 SYGVKD. CDR3 protein: CAISGPGQGTGELFF. The DNA of the CDR3 is TGTGCCATCAGTGGGCCGGGACAGGGGACCGGGGAGCTGTTTTTT.

The chain has TRBV20-1 and TRBJ1-5; D remains ambiguous. Germline V gives CDR1 DFQATT, CDR2 SNEGSKA (reference sequence). V lost 6 bases and J 0 bases, leaving 9 bases between the germline ends. This CDR3 region has 13 residues. DNA of the CDR3: TGCAGTGCCCGACGGGGTAGCAATCAGCCCCAGCATTTT. Its protein product is CSARRGSNQPQHF.

With respect to this clonotype: Lacking the conserved final phenylalanine or tryptophan, this CDR3 likely reflects a read error. V is TRBV12-3 or TRBV12-4 and J is TRBJ1-1, with TRBD1 as a possible D gene (6 bases). Trimming pared 6 bases from V and 4 bases from J, leaving 18 bases between. The CDR3 loop spans 15 amino acids. The CDR3 DNA follows: TGTGCCAGCAGAACCTTGACAGGCCTGGGCACTGAAGCTTTCCTT. It codes for CASRTLTGLGTEAFL.

The chain employs TRBV20-1 and TRBJ1-1, with 7 bases that match TRBD1. Germline trimming cut 3 bases from V and 4 bases from J; bases unmatched to any gene: 14. The germline CDR1 and CDR2 sequences are DFQATT and SNEGSKA (reference sequence). The CDR3 sequence is 16 residues long. CDR3 protein: CSARAWRQGASTEAFF. Here the CDR3 DNA reads TGCAGTGCTAGGGCTTGGCGACAGGGAGCGAGCACTGAAGCTTTCTTT.

The chain combines TRBV12-3 or TRBV12-4 with TRBJ2-5; D uncertain. Trimming shortened V by 1 base and J by 1 base, and 4 bases separated the two germline ends. This CDR3 is 13 amino acids long. CDR3 sequence: CASSLEVQETQYF. Here the CDR3 DNA reads TGTGCCAGCAGTTTAGAGGTCCAAGAGACCCAGTACTTC.

V and J are TRBV6-1 and TRBJ1-2; D gene ambiguous. The CDR3 runs 15 residues. V lost 1 base and J lost 0, with 9 bases in between. Germline assignment: CDR1 MNHNS and CDR2 SASEGT. The CDR3 reads CASSEGSETNYGYTF. The CDR3 coding sequence is TGTGCCAGCAGTGAAGGAAGCGAAACTAACTATGGCTACACCTTC.

This clonotype came up a few times. This chain links TRBV5-6 with TRBJ1-1; D possibly corresponds to TRBD1 (6 bases). From germline, CDR1 is SGHDT and CDR2 YYEEEE. The V and J ends lost 4 bases and 2 bases respectively, with 15 bases between them. The CDR3 consists of 15 residues. As DNA, the CDR3 is TGTGCCAGCAGCGCCATTCGGACAGCCAACACTGAAGCTTTCTTT. This encodes CASSAIRTANTEAFF.

Remarks on this clonotype: One junction end disagrees with the germline gene, perhaps due to a read error. This chain joins TRBV7-9 and TRBJ2-5; TRBD1 aligns across 9 bases. This CDR3 has 16 amino acids. Germline V gene sequence: CDR1 SEHNR, CDR2 FQNEAQ (reference sequence). The CDR3 DNA sequence: TGCGCCAGCAGCCCGGGTGTAACAGGGGGCCGGGAGACCCAGTACTTC. It specifies CASSPGVTGGRETQYF.

The CDR3 sequence is CASSPLGGTGGTGELFF. The CDR3 coding sequence is TGTGCCAGCAGCCCCCTCGGTGGGACAGGGGGCACCGGGGAGCTGTTTTTT. This chain joins TRBV7-2 and TRBJ2-2; 11 nucleotides align to TRBD1. J gave up 4 bases and V 5 bases, and 9 bases lay outside the gene matches. CDR3 length equals 17 residues. CDR1 and CDR2 (germline): SGHTA, FQGNSA.

This clonotype was seen just once. The chain combines TRBV7-2 with TRBJ2-7; the match to TRBD1 covers 7 bases. The CDR3 loop spans 15 amino acids. J was trimmed by 3 bases and V by 1 base; bases with no gene match: 6. Germline V gives CDR1 SGHTA, CDR2 FQGNSA. The DNA for the CDR3 is TGTGCCAGCAGCTTAGGGACAGGTTTTCTCTACGAGCAGTACTTC. Its protein product is CASSLGTGFLYEQYF. The variable domain in full, with the rest retrieved from reference TRBV7-2 and TRBJ2-7, is GAGVSQSPSNKVTEKGKDVELRCDPISGHTALYWYRQSLGQGLEFLIYFQGNSAPDKSGLPSDRFSAERTGGSVSTLTIQRTQQEDSAVYLCASSLGTGFLYEQYFGPGTRLTVT.